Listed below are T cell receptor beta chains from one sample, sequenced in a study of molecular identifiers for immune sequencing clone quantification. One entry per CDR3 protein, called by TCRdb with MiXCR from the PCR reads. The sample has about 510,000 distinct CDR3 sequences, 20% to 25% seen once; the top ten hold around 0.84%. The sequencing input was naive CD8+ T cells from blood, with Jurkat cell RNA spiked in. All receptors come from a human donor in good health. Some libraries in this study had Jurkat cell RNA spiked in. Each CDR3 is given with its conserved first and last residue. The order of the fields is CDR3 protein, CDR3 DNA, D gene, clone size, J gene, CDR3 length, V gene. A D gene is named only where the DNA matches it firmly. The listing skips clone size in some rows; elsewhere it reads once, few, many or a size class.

CASSAGTSNSDTQYF,TGTGCCAGCAGCGCCGGGACTAGCAATTCAGATACGCAGTATTTT,TRBD2,NA,TRBJ2-3,15,TRBV9
CASSMTSASSYNEQFF,TGTGCCAGTAGTATGACTAGCGCCAGCTCCTACAATGAGCAGTTCTTC,TRBD2,few,TRBJ2-1,16,TRBV19
CASSPSTSSYEQYF,TGTGCCAGCAGCCCCTCCACTAGCTCCTACGAGCAGTACTTC,NA,few,TRBJ2-7,14,TRBV27
CASSAILEAFF,TGTGCCAGCAGCGCAATCTTAGAAGCTTTCTTT,NA,few,TRBJ1-1,11,TRBV3-1
CASSFGIGGPYTDTQYF,TGTGCCAGCAGCTTCGGTATTGGGGGACCCTACACAGATACGCAGTATTTT,NA,many,TRBJ2-3,17,TRBV5-5
CASSLVGSGEPLAKNIQYF,TGTGCCAGCAGCTTGGTTGGTAGCGGTGAACCCCTAGCCAAAAACATTCAGTACTTC,NA,few,TRBJ2-4,19,TRBV5-3
CASSLDATAYEQYF,TGTGCCAGCAGCTTAGATGCAACGGCCTACGAGCAGTACTTC,NA,NA,TRBJ2-7,14,TRBV5-3
CALESYTF,TGTGCCCTGGAGAGCTACACCTTC,NA,many,TRBJ1-2,8,TRBV30
CASSVSGTGDLLYEQYF,TGTGCCAGCAGCGTCTCCGGGACAGGGGACCTCCTCTACGAGCAGTACTTC,TRBD1,NA,TRBJ2-7,17,TRBV11-1
CASSAGTSGSNEQLF,TGTGCCAGCAGCGCCGGGACTAGCGGGAGCAATGAGCAGCTCTTC,TRBD2,NA,TRBJ2-1,15,TRBV9